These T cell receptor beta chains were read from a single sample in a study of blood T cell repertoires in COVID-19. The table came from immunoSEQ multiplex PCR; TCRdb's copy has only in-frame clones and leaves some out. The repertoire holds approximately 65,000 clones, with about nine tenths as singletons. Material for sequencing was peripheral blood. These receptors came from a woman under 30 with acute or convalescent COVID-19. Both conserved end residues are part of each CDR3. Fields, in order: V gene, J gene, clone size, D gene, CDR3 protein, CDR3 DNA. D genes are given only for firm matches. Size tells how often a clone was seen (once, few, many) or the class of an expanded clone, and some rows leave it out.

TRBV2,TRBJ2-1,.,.,CASSVTSYEQFF,TGTGCCAGCAGTGTAACTAGTTATGAGCAGTTCTTC
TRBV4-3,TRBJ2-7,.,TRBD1,CASSQGQGSWEQYF,TGCGCCAGCAGCCAGGGACAGGGAAGTTGGGAGCAGTACTTC
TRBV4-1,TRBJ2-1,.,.,CASSLDLDSYNEQFF,TGCGCCAGCAGCCTTGACTTGGACTCGTACAATGAGCAGTTCTTC
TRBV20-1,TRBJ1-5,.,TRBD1,CSASAGGNQPQHF,TGCAGTGCTAGTGCAGGGGGGAATCAGCCCCAGCATTTT
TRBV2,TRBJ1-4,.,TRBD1,CASSGRQGSNEKLFF,TGTGCCAGCAGTGGACGACAGGGTTCCAATGAAAAACTGTTTTTT
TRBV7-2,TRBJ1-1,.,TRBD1,CASSLQGGQGGTEAFF,TGTGCCAGCAGCTTACAGGGGGGCCAGGGGGGCACTGAAGCTTTCTTT
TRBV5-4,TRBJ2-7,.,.,CASSKTGGPIYEQYF,TGTGCCAGCAGCAAAACGGGGGGCCCAATCTACGAGCAGTACTTC
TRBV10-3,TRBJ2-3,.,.,CAISVGQDTDTQYF,TGTGCCATCAGTGTGGGGCAGGACACAGATACGCAGTATTTT
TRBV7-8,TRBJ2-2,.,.,CASSREGLPSTGELFF,TGTGCCAGCAGCCGAGAGGGGCTGCCCTCCACCGGGGAGCTGTTTTTT
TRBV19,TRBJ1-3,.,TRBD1,CASQGGQGRNTIYF,TGTGCCTCTCAGGGGGGACAGGGAAGAAACACCATATATTTT
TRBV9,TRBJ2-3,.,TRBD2,CASSVRASGRGNTQYF,TGTGCCAGCAGCGTAAGGGCCAGCGGGAGGGGAAATACGCAGTATTTT
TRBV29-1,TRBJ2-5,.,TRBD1,CSVGEHRGRQETQYF,TGCAGCGTTGGCGAACACAGGGGGCGCCAAGAGACCCAGTACTTC
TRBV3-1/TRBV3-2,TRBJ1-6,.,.,CASSQPGLLSPLHF,TGTGCCAGCAGCCAACCGGGACTACTTTCACCCCTCCACTTT
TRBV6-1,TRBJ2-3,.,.,CASSEGGGRTDTQYF,TGTGCCAGCAGTGAGGGAGGGGGGCGCACGGATACGCAGTATTTT
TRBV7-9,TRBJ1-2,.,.,CASSYDTIYGYTF,TGTGCCAGCAGCTACGACACGATCTATGGCTACACCTTC
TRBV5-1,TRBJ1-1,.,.,CASSPTGGYTEAFF,TGCGCCAGCAGTCCCACCGGGGGGTACACTGAAGCTTTCTTT
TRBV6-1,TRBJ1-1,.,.,CASSELQSNTEAFF,TGTGCCAGCAGTGAATTACAGTCGAACACTGAAGCTTTCTTT
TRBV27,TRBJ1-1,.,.,CASSPSELPEAFF,TGTGCCAGCAGCCCGTCAGAATTACCTGAAGCTTTCTTT
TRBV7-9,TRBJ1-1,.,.,CASSFAANPEAFF,TGTGCCAGCAGCTTTGCAGCGAACCCCGAAGCTTTCTTT
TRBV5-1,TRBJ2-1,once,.,CASSGATGFYNEQFF,TGCGCCAGCAGCGGAGCGACAGGATTCTACAATGAGCAGTTCTTC
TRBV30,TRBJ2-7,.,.,CAWSVTGNEQYF,TGTGCCTGGAGTGTAACAGGGAACGAGCAGTACTTC
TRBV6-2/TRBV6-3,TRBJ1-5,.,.,CASSYSSGPNQPQHF,TGTGCCAGCAGTTACTCGTCAGGGCCCAATCAGCCCCAGCATTTT
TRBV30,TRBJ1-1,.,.,CAWSKPGHMGTEAFF,TGTGCCTGGAGTAAGCCAGGGCATATGGGCACTGAAGCTTTCTTT
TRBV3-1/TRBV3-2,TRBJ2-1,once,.,CASSQTRGNNEQFF,TGTGCCAGCAGCCAAACCCGGGGGAACAATGAGCAGTTCTTC
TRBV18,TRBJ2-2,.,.,CASSPPTYTGELFF,TGTGCCAGCTCACCACCGACATACACCGGGGAGCTGTTTTTT
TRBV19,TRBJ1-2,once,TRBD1,CASSVSRQGTYGYTF,TGTGCCAGTAGTGTCAGTCGACAGGGTACATATGGCTACACCTTC
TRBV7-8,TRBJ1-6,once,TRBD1,CASSPLTGLRNSPLHF,TGTGCCAGCAGCCCCCTGACAGGGCTGCGTAATTCACCCCTCCACTTT
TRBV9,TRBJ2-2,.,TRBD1,CASSVGTGPLRGGELFF,TGTGCCAGCAGCGTCGGGACAGGGCCACTTCGTGGCGGGGAGCTGTTTTTT
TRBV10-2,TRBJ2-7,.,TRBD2,CASSGPSTSGRSYEQYF,TGCGCCAGCAGTGGACCCTCCACTAGCGGGAGGTCCTACGAGCAGTACTTC
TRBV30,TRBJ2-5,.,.,CAWSSPEGKETQYF,TGTGCCTGGAGCAGTCCGGAGGGAAAAGAGACCCAGTACTTC
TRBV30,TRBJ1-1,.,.,CAFGGRGGYGQKRVEAFF,TGTGCCTTCGGGGGTCGTGGTGGATACGGTCAAAAACGGGTTGAAGCTTTCTTT
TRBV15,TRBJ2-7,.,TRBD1,CATSRDGTGTGGEQYF,TGTGCCACCAGCAGAGATGGTACCGGGACAGGGGGCGAGCAGTACTTC
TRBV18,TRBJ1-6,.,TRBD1,CASSQWTGKDSPLHF,TGTGCCAGCTCACAGTGGACAGGGAAGGATTCACCCCTCCACTTT
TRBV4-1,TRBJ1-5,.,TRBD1,CASSQGQGGHNQPQHF,TGCGCCAGCAGCCAGGGACAGGGTGGACACAATCAGCCCCAGCATTTT
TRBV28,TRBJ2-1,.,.,CASTPSRTLWQFF,TGTGCCAGCACCCCTTCGAGGACTTTGTGGCAGTTCTTC
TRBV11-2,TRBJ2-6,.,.,CAEATGANVLTF,TGTGCCGAGGCCACTGGGGCCAACGTCCTGACTTTC
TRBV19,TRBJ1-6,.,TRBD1,CASNTGQGISPLHF,TGTGCCAGTAATACGGGACAGGGGATCTCACCCCTCCACTTT